One sample yielded the 5 T cell receptor beta chains listed below, sequenced in a study of identifying expanded T cells in peripheral blood. Assay: immunoSEQ multiplex PCR; the TCRdb copy retains only in-frame clones and omits some. This table holds tens of thousands of clones, 84% found once. The sequenced sample consisted of blood. Source of these receptors: a person aged 18 to 69 in good health.

The V call is TRBV5-4, the J call TRBJ2-3; 9 positions match TRBD1. This CDR3 contains 15 residues. V lost 3 bases to trimming and J lost 0 bases; unmatched junction nucleotides: 2. Germline CDR1 SGHNT, CDR2 YYREEE (reference sequence). The CDR3: CASSSGTGSTDTQYF. Written as DNA, the CDR3 is TGTGCCAGCAGCTCCGGGACAGGGAGCACAGATACGCAGTATTTT.

This clone was observed once. The J gene is TRBJ2-7, the V gene TRBV6-6, with D maybe TRBD2 (5 bases). Trimming removed 5 bases from V and 4 bases from J, with 12 bases in between. The CDR3 is 13 amino acids. CDR1 is MNHNY, CDR2 SVGAGI, per germline (reference sequence). The DNA for the CDR3 is TGTGCCAGCAGTCCCGGAGGAGAGTACGAGCAGTACTTC. Residues: CASSPGGEYEQYF.

The rearrangement uses TRBV6-5 and TRBJ1-2; TRBD1 agrees at 7 bases. V dropped 6 bases and J dropped 7; count of bases not matched to a gene: 8. This CDR3 contains 13 residues. Per the germline V gene, CDR1 is MNHEY and CDR2 is SVGAGI. In DNA form, the CDR3 reads TGTGCCAGCAGCCCAGACAGGGTAGCTGGCTACACCTTC. Amino acid sequence: CASSPDRVAGYTF.

This clone was seen just once. This rearrangement joins TRBV11-2 to TRBJ2-1; TRBD1 agrees at 10 bases. The J segment lost 5 bases and the V segment lost 5 bases, leaving 6 bases of the junction unmatched. The CDR3 length is 15 residues. Per the germline V gene, CDR1 is SGHAT and CDR2 is FQNNGV. The CDR3 DNA reads as TGTGCCAGCAGCCAATTGACAGGGGGCCACAATGAGCAGTTCTTC. It translates to CASSQLTGGHNEQFF.

This clone was seen a few times. The chain recombines TRBV29-1 with TRBJ2-7; TRBD2 matches at 11 bases. V was pared by 6 bases and J by 1 base, with 20 bases of the junction left unmatched. Germline V gene lookup returns CDR1 SQVTM and CDR2 ANQGSEA. CDR3 length: 19 amino acids. The CDR3 here is CSVEGGGELAGVRSYEQYF. Written as DNA, the CDR3 is TGCAGCGTCGAGGGAGGGGGAGAACTAGCGGGAGTTCGGTCCTACGAGCAGTACTTC.